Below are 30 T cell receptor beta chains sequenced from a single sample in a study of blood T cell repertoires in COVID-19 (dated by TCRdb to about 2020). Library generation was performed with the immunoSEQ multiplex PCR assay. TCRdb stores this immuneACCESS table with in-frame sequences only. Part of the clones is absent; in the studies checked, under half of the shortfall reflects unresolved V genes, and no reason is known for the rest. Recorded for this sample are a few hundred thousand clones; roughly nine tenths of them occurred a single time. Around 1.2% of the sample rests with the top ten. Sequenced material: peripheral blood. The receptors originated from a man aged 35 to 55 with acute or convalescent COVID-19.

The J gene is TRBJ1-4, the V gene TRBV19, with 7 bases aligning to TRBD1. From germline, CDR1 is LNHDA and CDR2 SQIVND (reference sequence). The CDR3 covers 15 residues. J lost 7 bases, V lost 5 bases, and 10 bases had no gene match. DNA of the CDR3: TGTGCCAGTAGTTCTACGACAGGGAATTTTGAAAAACTGTTTTTT. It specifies CASSSTTGNFEKLFF.

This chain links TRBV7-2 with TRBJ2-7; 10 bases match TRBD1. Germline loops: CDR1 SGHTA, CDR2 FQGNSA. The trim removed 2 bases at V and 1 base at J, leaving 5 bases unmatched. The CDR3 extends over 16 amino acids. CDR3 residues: CASSLSWDRGSYEQYF. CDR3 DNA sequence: TGTGCCAGCAGCTTAAGTTGGGACAGGGGTTCCTACGAGCAGTACTTC.

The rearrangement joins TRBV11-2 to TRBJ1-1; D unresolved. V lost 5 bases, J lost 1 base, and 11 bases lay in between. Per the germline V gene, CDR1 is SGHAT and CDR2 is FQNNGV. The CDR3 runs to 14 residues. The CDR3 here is CASSRVGGNTEAFF. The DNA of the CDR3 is TGTGCCAGCAGCCGAGTTGGCGGGAACACTGAAGCTTTCTTT. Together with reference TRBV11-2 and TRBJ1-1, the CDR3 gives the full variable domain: EAGVAQSPRYKIIEKRQSVAFWCNPISGHATLYWYQQILGQGPKLLIQFQNNGVVDDSQLPKDRFSAERLKGVDSTLKIQPAKLEDSAVYLCASSRVGGNTEAFFGQGTRLTVV.

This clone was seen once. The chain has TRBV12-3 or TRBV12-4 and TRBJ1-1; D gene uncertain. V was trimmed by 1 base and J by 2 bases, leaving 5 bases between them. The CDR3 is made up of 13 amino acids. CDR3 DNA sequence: TGTGCCAGCAGTTTAGAACAAAACACTGAAGCTTTCTTT. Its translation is CASSLEQNTEAFF.

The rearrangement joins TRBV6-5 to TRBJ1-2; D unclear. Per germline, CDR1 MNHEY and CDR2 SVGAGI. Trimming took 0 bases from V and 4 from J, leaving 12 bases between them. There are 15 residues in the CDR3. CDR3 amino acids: CASSYSAPYSYGYTF. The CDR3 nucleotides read TGTGCCAGCAGTTACTCGGCTCCCTACAGCTATGGCTACACCTTC.

The CDR3 loop reads CASSLWVAGTDTQYF. In nucleotides, the CDR3 is TGTGCCAGCAGTTTGTGGGTTGCGGGCACAGATACGCAGTATTTT. The rearrangement uses TRBV27 and TRBJ2-3; D not resolved. The V and J ends lost 3 bases and 1 base respectively, with 11 bases between them. This CDR3 region has 15 residues. The germline gives CDR1 MNHEY, CDR2 SMNVEV (reference sequence).

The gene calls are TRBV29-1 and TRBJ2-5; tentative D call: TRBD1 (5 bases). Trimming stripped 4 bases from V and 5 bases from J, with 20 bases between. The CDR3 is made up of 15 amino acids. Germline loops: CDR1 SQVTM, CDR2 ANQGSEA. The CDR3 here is CSVGMPGKFEETQYF. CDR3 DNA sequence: TGCAGCGTTGGGATGCCAGGGAAATTTGAGGAGACCCAGTACTTC.

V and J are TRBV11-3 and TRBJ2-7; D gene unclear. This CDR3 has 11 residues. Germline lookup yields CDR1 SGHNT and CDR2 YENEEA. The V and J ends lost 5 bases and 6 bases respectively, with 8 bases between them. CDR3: CASSLGSEQYF. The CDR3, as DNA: TGTGCCAGCAGCCTCGGGTCCGAGCAGTACTTC.

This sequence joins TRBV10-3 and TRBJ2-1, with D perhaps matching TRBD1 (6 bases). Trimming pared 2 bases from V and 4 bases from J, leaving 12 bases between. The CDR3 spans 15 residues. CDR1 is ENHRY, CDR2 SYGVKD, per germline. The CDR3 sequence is CAISELEGGYNEQFF. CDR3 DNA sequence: TGTGCCATCAGTGAGCTCGAAGGGGGTTACAATGAGCAGTTCTTC.

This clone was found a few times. This CDR3 is CASSWDRDGYTF. The CDR3 nucleotides are TGTGCCAGCAGTTGGGACAGGGATGGCTACACCTTC. The rearrangement links TRBV28 to TRBJ1-2; TRBD1 agrees at 9 bases. The junction had 0 bases not matched to a gene; V was cut back by 4 bases and J by 6 bases. CDR3 length: 12 residues. Germline CDR1 MDHEN, CDR2 SYDVKM.

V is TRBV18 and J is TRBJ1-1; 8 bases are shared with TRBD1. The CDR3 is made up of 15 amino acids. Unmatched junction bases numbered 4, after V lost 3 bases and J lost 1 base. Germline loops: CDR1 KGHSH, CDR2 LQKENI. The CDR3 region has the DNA TGTGCCAGCTCACCCGCCGACAGGGGGAACACTGAAGCTTTCTTT. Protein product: CASSPADRGNTEAFF.

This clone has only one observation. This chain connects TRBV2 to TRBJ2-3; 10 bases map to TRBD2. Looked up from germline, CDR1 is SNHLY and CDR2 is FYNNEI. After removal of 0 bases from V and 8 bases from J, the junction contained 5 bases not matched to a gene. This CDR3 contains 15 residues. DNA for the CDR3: TGTGCCAGCAGTGAAGCCAGCGGGAGGGCCGGTACGCAGTATTTT. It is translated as CASSEASGRAGTQYF.

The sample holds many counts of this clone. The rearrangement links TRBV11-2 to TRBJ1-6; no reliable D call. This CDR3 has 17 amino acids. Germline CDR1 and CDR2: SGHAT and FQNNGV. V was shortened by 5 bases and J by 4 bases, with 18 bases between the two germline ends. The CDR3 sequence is CASSPSGVDPYNSPLHF. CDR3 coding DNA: TGTGCCAGCAGCCCCAGCGGCGTTGACCCGTATAATTCACCCCTCCACTTT.

The CDR3: CASSLELKETQYF. DNA for the CDR3: TGCGCCAGCAGCTTGGAACTAAAAGAGACCCAGTACTTC. V usage is TRBV5-1 and J usage is TRBJ2-5, with D unclear. The germline V and J ends were trimmed by 0 bases and 3 bases, with 6 bases remaining between them. The CDR3 has 13 residues. Germline CDR1 and CDR2: SGHRS and YFSETQ.

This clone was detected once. The CDR3 reads CASSILGLLYGYTF. The CDR3 bases are TGTGCCAGTAGTATTTTGGGACTTCTCTATGGCTACACCTTC. The J gene is TRBJ1-2, the V gene TRBV19, with D possibly matching TRBD1 (5 bases). The V end lost 3 bases, the J end lost 4 bases, and 12 bases lay between the germline ends. The germline gives CDR1 LNHDA, CDR2 SQIVND (reference sequence). The CDR3 contains 14 residues.

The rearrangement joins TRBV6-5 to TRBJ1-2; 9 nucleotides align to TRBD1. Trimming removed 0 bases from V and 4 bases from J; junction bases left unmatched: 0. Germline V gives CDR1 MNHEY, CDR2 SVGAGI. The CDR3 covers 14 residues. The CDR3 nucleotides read TGTGCCAGCAGTTACTCGGGACAGGGCTATGGCTACACCTTC. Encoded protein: CASSYSGQGYGYTF.

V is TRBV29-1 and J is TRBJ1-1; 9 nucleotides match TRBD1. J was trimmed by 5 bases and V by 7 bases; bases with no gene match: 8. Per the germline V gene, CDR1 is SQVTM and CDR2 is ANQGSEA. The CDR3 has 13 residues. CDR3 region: CSGRTGVGTEAFF. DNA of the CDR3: TGCAGCGGCCGGACAGGGGTCGGGACTGAAGCTTTCTTT.

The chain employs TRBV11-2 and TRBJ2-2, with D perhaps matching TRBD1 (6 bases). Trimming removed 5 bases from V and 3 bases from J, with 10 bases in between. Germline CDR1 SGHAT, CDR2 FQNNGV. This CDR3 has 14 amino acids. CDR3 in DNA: TGTGCCAGCAGCCTCACAGGGTACACCGGGGAGCTGTTTTTT. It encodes CASSLTGYTGELFF.

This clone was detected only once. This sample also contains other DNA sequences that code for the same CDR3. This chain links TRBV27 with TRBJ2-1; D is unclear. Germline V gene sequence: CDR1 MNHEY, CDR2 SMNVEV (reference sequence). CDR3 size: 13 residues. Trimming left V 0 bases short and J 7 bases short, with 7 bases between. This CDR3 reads CASSLSSPNEQFF. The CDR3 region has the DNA TGTGCCAGCAGTTTATCGTCCCCTAATGAGCAGTTCTTC.

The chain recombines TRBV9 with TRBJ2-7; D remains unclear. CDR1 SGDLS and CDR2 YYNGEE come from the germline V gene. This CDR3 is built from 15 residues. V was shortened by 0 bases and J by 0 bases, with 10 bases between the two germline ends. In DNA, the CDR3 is TGTGCCAGCAGCGTAGAGCCGGCTAGCTCCTACGAGCAGTACTTC. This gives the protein CASSVEPASSYEQYF.

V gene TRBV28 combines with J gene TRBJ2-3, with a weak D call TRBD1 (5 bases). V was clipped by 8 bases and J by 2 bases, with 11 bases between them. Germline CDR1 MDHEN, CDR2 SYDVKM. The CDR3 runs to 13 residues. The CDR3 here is CASLDSLTDTQYF. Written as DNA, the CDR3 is TGTGCCAGCCTCGACAGCCTCACAGATACGCAGTATTTT.

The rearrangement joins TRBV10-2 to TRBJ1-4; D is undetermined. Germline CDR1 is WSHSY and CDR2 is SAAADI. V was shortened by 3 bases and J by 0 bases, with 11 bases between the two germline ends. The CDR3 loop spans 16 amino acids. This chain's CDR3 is CASSDIGAATNEKLFF. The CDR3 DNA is TGCGCCAGCAGTGATATAGGAGCCGCAACTAATGAAAAACTGTTTTTT.

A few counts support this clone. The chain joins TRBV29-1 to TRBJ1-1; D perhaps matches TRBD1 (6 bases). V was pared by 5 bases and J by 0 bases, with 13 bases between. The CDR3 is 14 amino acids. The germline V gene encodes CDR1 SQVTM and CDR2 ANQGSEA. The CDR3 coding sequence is TGCAGCGTTCACCGACAGGATATGAACACTGAAGCTTTCTTT. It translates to CSVHRQDMNTEAFF.

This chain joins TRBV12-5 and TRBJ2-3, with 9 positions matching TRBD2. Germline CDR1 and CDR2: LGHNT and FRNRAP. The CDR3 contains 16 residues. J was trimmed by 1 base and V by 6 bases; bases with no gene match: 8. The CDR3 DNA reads TGTGCTAGTGGCTCGACCGGGACTAGCCGCACAGATACGCAGTATTTT. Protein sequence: CASGSTGTSRTDTQYF.

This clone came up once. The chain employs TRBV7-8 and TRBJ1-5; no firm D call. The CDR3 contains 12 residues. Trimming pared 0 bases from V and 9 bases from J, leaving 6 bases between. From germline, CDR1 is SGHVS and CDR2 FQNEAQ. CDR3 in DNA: TGTGCCAGCAGCTTAGCAGGGAGGCCCCAGCATTTT. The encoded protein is CASSLAGRPQHF.

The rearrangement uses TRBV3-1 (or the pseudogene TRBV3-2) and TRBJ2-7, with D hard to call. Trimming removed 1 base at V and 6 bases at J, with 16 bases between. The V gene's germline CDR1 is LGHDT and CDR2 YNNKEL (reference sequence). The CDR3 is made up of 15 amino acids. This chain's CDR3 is CASSQGPDSVGEQYF. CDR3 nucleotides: TGTGCCAGCAGCCAAGGACCCGACTCTGTGGGCGAGCAGTACTTC.

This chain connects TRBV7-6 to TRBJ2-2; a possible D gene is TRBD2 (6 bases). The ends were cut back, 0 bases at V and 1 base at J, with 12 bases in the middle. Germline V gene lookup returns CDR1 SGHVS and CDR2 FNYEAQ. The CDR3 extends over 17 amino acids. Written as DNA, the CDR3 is TGTGCCAGCAGCTTAGCGCTCCGCGGGGAGAACACCGGGGAGCTGTTTTTT. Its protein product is CASSLALRGENTGELFF.

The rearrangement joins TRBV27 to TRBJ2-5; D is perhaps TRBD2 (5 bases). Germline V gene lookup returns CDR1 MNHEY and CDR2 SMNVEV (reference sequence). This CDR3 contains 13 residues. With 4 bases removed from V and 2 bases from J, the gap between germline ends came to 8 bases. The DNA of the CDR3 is TGTGCCAGCAGTTCTGGACTTCAAGAGACCCAGTACTTC. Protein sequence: CASSSGLQETQYF.

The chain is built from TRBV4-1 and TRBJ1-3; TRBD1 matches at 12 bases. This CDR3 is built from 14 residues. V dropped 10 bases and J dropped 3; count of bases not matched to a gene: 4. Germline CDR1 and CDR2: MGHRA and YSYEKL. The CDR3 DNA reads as TGCGCCACCAGGGACAGGGGGCATGGAAACACCATATATTTT. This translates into CATRDRGHGNTIYF.

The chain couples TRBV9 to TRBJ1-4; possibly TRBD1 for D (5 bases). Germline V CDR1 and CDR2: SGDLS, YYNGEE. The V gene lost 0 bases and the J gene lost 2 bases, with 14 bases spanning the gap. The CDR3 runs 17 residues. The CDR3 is CASSVEQGLLTNEKLFF. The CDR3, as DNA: TGTGCCAGCAGCGTAGAGCAGGGTTTATTGACTAATGAAAAACTGTTTTTT.